These T cell receptor beta chains were read from a single sample in a study of blood T cell repertoires in COVID-19. Clones were sequenced by immunoSEQ multiplex PCR, and TCRdb holds only the in-frame ones, with some missing. The sample contains about 64,000 clones, roughly 93% of which appear only once. Material: peripheral blood. These TCRs come from a human donor in a cohort sampled during active COVID-19. CDR3s include the opening cysteine and the closing phenylalanine or tryptophan. Fields, in order: clone size, J gene, V gene, D gene, CDR3 protein, CDR3 DNA. D genes are given only for firm matches. Expanded clones are given a class, and other clones once, few, many or no size at all.

clone size: .; J gene: TRBJ1-2; V gene: TRBV4-2; D gene: .; CDR3 protein: CASSQGQGSYGYTF; CDR3 DNA: TGTGCCAGCAGCCAAGGGCAGGGAAGCTATGGCTACACCTTC
clone size: .; J gene: TRBJ1-2; V gene: TRBV27; D gene: TRBD1; CDR3 protein: CASKPGAGTGVGGYTF; CDR3 DNA: TGTGCCAGCAAGCCGGGTGCCGGGACAGGGGTGGGAGGCTACACCTTC
clone size: .; J gene: TRBJ1-1; V gene: TRBV11-2; D gene: .; CDR3 protein: CASSLPQGNAEAFF; CDR3 DNA: TGTGCCAGCAGCTTACCCCAGGGTAACGCTGAAGCTTTCTTT
clone size: .; J gene: TRBJ1-1; V gene: TRBV6-5; D gene: .; CDR3 protein: CAVSQGNTEAFF; CDR3 DNA: TGTGCCGTTTCTCAGGGGAACACTGAAGCTTTCTTT
clone size: .; J gene: TRBJ2-1; V gene: TRBV18; D gene: .; CDR3 protein: CASSPLTPNPEQFF; CDR3 DNA: TGTGCCAGCTCACCACTGACTCCGAACCCCGAGCAGTTCTTC
clone size: .; J gene: TRBJ1-1; V gene: TRBV6-2/TRBV6-3; D gene: .; CDR3 protein: CASSYRRVNTEAFF; CDR3 DNA: TGTGCCAGCAGTTACCGCAGGGTGAACACTGAAGCTTTCTTT
clone size: .; J gene: TRBJ2-3; V gene: TRBV10-3; D gene: .; CDR3 protein: CAISQGWADTQYF; CDR3 DNA: TGTGCCATCAGCCAGGGGTGGGCAGATACGCAGTATTTT
clone size: once; J gene: TRBJ2-7; V gene: TRBV7-8; D gene: .; CDR3 protein: CASSLTPLTGNSYEQYF; CDR3 DNA: TGTGCCAGCAGCTTAACCCCTTTGACAGGCAACTCCTACGAGCAGTACTTC
clone size: .; J gene: TRBJ2-7; V gene: TRBV11-2; D gene: .; CDR3 protein: CASSSSGAYEQYF; CDR3 DNA: TGTGCCAGCAGCTCCTCGGGGGCCTACGAGCAGTACTTC
clone size: .; J gene: TRBJ2-7; V gene: TRBV7-2; D gene: .; CDR3 protein: CASSLVSGATYEQYF; CDR3 DNA: TGTGCCAGCAGCTTAGTTAGCGGAGCGACCTACGAGCAGTACTTC
clone size: .; J gene: TRBJ1-5; V gene: TRBV5-1; D gene: .; CDR3 protein: CASSQGLNQPQHF; CDR3 DNA: TGCGCCAGCAGCCAGGGACTCAATCAGCCCCAGCATTTT
clone size: .; J gene: TRBJ2-1; V gene: TRBV3-1/TRBV3-2; D gene: TRBD1; CDR3 protein: CASSPPGQGVDEQFF; CDR3 DNA: TGTGCCAGCAGCCCACCGGGACAGGGGGTCGATGAGCAGTTCTTC
clone size: .; J gene: TRBJ2-5; V gene: TRBV4-1; D gene: TRBD2; CDR3 protein: CASSHPEGLGEETQYF; CDR3 DNA: TGCGCCAGCAGCCACCCGGAGGGACTAGGGGAGGAGACCCAGTACTTC
clone size: .; J gene: TRBJ2-7; V gene: TRBV28; D gene: .; CDR3 protein: CASRQGLGEQYF; CDR3 DNA: TGTGCCAGCAGGCAGGGTTTGGGCGAGCAGTACTTC
clone size: .; J gene: TRBJ1-1; V gene: TRBV29-1; D gene: .; CDR3 protein: CSVGRGGPYTEAFF; CDR3 DNA: TGCAGCGTGGGTCGCGGGGGTCCCTACACTGAAGCTTTCTTT
clone size: .; J gene: TRBJ1-5; V gene: TRBV20-1; D gene: .; CDR3 protein: CSASESGGDQPQHF; CDR3 DNA: TGCAGTGCTAGTGAGAGTGGGGGCGATCAGCCCCAGCATTTT
clone size: .; J gene: TRBJ1-2; V gene: TRBV7-3; D gene: .; CDR3 protein: CASSLLVGVGGYTF; CDR3 DNA: TGTGCCAGCAGCTTATTGGTCGGGGTTGGAGGCTACACCTTC
clone size: .; J gene: TRBJ2-7; V gene: TRBV7-2; D gene: TRBD2; CDR3 protein: CASSLDSGSSPYEQYF; CDR3 DNA: TGTGCCAGCAGCTTAGATAGCGGGAGTTCCCCCTACGAGCAGTACTTC
clone size: .; J gene: TRBJ2-3; V gene: TRBV6-1; D gene: .; CDR3 protein: CASSEVVSTDTQYF; CDR3 DNA: TGTGCCAGCAGTGAAGTCGTAAGCACAGATACGCAGTATTTT
clone size: .; J gene: TRBJ1-2; V gene: TRBV10-3; D gene: .; CDR3 protein: CAIWTGQNYGYTF; CDR3 DNA: TGTGCCATCTGGACTGGACAGAACTATGGCTACACCTTC
clone size: once; J gene: TRBJ2-2; V gene: TRBV19; D gene: .; CDR3 protein: CASTPVTFSHPEELFF; CDR3 DNA: TGTGCCAGTACCCCAGTAACCTTTTCTCATCCTGAGGAGCTGTTTTTT
clone size: .; J gene: TRBJ2-3; V gene: TRBV28; D gene: .; CDR3 protein: CASKSVTQYF; CDR3 DNA: TGTGCCAGCAAATCGGTTACGCAGTATTTT
clone size: .; J gene: TRBJ1-4; V gene: TRBV4-3; D gene: .; CDR3 protein: CASSQDSAGVNEKLFF; CDR3 DNA: TGCGCCAGCAGCCAAGATTCGGCAGGTGTTAATGAAAAACTGTTTTTT
clone size: .; J gene: TRBJ1-2; V gene: TRBV28; D gene: .; CDR3 protein: CASSLGLRGWSEGYTF; CDR3 DNA: TGTGCCAGCAGTTTAGGGTTGAGGGGGTGGTCCGAGGGCTACACCTTC
clone size: .; J gene: TRBJ1-1; V gene: TRBV5-1; D gene: .; CDR3 protein: CASSLGSGSYEAFF; CDR3 DNA: TGCGCCAGCAGCTTGGGTTCCGGGAGCTATGAAGCTTTCTTT
clone size: .; J gene: TRBJ2-4; V gene: TRBV28; D gene: TRBD1; CDR3 protein: CASCRTGGNIQYF; CDR3 DNA: TGTGCCAGCTGTCGGACAGGGGGAAACATTCAGTACTTC
clone size: .; J gene: TRBJ1-4; V gene: TRBV7-9; D gene: .; CDR3 protein: CASSRREINEKLFF; CDR3 DNA: TGTGCCAGCAGCCGCCGGGAGATTAATGAAAAACTGTTTTTT
clone size: once; J gene: TRBJ2-1; V gene: TRBV6-6; D gene: .; CDR3 protein: CASSYFPSGYNEQFF; CDR3 DNA: TGTGCCAGCAGTTACTTCCCGTCAGGTTACAATGAGCAGTTCTTC
clone size: .; J gene: TRBJ1-1; V gene: TRBV19; D gene: .; CDR3 protein: CASSIDFSSFTEAFF; CDR3 DNA: TGTGCCAGTAGTATAGATTTTTCCAGTTTCACTGAAGCTTTCTTT
clone size: once; J gene: TRBJ2-7; V gene: TRBV28; D gene: TRBD1; CDR3 protein: CASSLGDRGFLQQYF; CDR3 DNA: TGTGCCAGCAGTTTAGGGGACAGGGGGTTTTTACAGCAGTACTTC